Reported below is one T cell receptor (beta chain). This clone's antigen is unknown. There are no base qualities to consult, and no much larger clone falls within one base. The library was made by 5' RACE. Sequenced on an Illumina HiSeq 2000. A universal primer binding site was introduced by template switching, and a unique molecular identifier was present in the final cDNA, enabling accurate counting of TCR cDNA molecules. Specific primers in the conserved constant-segment region were used to synthesize first-strand cDNA for the TCR alpha and beta chains. To control for contamination, every cDNA library carried two barcodes: a SMART-Mk sample barcode plus Illumina barcodes. TruSeq adapter sequences and Illumina sample barcodes were added in two successive PCR steps. Sequencing of the TCR alpha and beta cDNA libraries was done on the Illumina HiSeq platform using custom primers. Regarding the original processing steps: Raw reads were processed with MiGEC to extract unique molecular identifiers, and MiXCR was used to determine CDR3 positions. For each individual, recombination models were inferred using an EM algorithm with the repgenHMM and IGoR tools. Shared clonotype analysis was performed with the tcR package in R, normalizing sharing by the product of cloneset sizes. To study raw recombination free of thymic and clonal selection effects, out-of-frame nonproductive sequences were analyzed. TCRdb ran its own pipeline on the public reads, namely fastp trimming at Q25 and MiXCR clone calling, and kept in-frame beta chains. Entries that share a CDR3 protein sequence are merged under the most common genes and DNA. The V and J calls were determined by TCRdb, not by the authors. Within this sample are around 480,000 distinct CDR3 sequences, with 13% to 15% of them counted one time only. The top ten clones comprise approximately 0.52% of the sample.

Every donor was a healthy Caucasian. Three pairs of female monozygotic twins, all aged 18 to 29 years, were included in the twin cohort. Positive isolation kits from Invitrogen were used to isolate the CD4+ and CD8+ T cell populations. Counted from cysteine to phenylalanine, this CDR3 has 13 amino acids. Here the CDR3 DNA is all that survives: 39 bases in frame from base 1. CDR1 and CDR2 (DFQATT, SNEGSKA) derive from the germline V gene (reference sequence). V was cut back by 5 bases and J by 9 bases, leaving a gap of 17 bases between them. The data were taken from a study of identical twins (dated by TCRdb to about 2016). Broadly, across the study: To test whether fetal clonotypes persist, the study used deep sequencing on TCR alpha and beta repertoires from monozygotic twins, unrelated adults of various ages, and cord blood. To rule out contamination, replicate twin experiments were performed at different times with different library preparation protocols. What the work shows at the level of the full study, not this receptor alone: In beta out-of-frame sequences, excess twin sharing was weaker, because having fewer shared sequences lowered the signal-to-noise ratio. Conclusions relied on cross-sectional statistical analysis, since the same donors could not be followed over many years. Compared with coincidental sharing between unrelated individuals, out-of-frame TCR alpha sequences shared between twins showed an excess of sequences with low generation probability. Abundant cord blood beta clonotypes carried fewer insertions; young adult naive repertoires showed a weaker similar trend, while memory repertoires showed none. Invariant T cells such as MAIT and iNKT could partly confound zero-insertion analyses, though diverse VJ usage argued against this for most clonotypes. Recombination models systematically underestimated out-of-frame TCR alpha sharing in monozygotic twins but agreed with sharing between unrelated individuals.

This sample was also put to use in a study of yellow fever vaccine responses in identical twins. As noted in the second study: According to the authors, the vaccine-induced T cell response in identical twins seemed to be partly convergent and partly specific to each individual. In the study, vaccine-responding T cell clones were precisely tracked in identical twins.

The TCR comes from a woman aged 18-35 years in good health. The chain is assembled from TRBV20-1 and TRBJ2-1; the D gene could be TRBD1 or TRBD2, each one agreeing over 5 bases. Sequencing used CD4+ T cells sorted from blood. The CDR3 loop reads CSAVGPNYGEQFF. The DNA sequence reads TGCAGTGCTGTGGGACCAAACTACGGTGAGCAGTTCTTC.